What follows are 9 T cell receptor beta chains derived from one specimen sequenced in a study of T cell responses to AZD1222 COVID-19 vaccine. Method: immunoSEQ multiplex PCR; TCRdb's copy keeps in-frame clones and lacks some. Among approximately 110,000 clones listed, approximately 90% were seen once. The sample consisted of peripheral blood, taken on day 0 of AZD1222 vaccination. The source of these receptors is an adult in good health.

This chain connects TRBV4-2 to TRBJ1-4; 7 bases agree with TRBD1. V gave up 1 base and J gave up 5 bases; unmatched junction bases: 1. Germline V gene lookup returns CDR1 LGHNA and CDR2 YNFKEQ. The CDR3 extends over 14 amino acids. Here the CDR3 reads CASSQGGQNEKLFF. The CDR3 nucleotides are TGTGCCAGCAGCCAAGGGGGACAGAATGAAAAACTGTTTTTT.

The CDR3 coding sequence is TGCGCCAGCAGTGAAGCGGGGGGCGCCGTCAATGAGCAGTTCTTC. As protein: CASSEAGGAVNEQFF. This chain joins TRBV10-1 and TRBJ2-1, with TRBD2 matching 9 bases. There are 15 residues in the CDR3. J lost 6 bases, V lost 3 bases, and 6 bases had no gene match. The germline V gene has CDR1 WNHNN and CDR2 SYGVQD (reference sequence).

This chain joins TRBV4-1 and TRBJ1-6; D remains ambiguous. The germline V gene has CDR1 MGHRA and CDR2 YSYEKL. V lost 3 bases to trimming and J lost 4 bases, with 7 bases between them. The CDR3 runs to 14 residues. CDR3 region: CASSQTPYNSPLHF. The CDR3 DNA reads TGCGCCAGCAGCCAGACACCTTATAATTCACCCCTCCACTTT.

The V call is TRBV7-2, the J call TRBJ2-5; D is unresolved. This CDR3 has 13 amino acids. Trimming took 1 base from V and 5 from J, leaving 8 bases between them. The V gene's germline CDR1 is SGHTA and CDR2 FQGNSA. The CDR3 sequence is CASSLGEVETQYF. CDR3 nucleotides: TGTGCCAGCAGCTTAGGAGAGGTGGAGACCCAGTACTTC.

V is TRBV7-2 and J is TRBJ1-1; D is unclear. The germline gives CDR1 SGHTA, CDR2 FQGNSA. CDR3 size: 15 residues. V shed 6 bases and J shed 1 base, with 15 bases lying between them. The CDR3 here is CASRYSPTQNTEAFF. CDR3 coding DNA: TGTGCCAGCAGGTACTCACCGACCCAGAACACTGAAGCTTTCTTT.

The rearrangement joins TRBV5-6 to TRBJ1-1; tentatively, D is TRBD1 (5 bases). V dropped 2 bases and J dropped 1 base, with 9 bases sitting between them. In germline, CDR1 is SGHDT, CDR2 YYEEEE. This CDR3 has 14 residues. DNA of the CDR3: TGTGCCAGCAGCTTAAGGGGAAGGAACACTGAAGCTTTCTTT. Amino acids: CASSLRGRNTEAFF.

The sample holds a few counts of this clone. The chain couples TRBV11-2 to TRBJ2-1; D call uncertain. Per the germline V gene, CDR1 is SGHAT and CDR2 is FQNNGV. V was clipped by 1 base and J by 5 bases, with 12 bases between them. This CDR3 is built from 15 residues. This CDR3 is CASSLGWVGNNEQFF. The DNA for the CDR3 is TGTGCCAGCAGCTTAGGGTGGGTGGGGAACAATGAGCAGTTCTTC.

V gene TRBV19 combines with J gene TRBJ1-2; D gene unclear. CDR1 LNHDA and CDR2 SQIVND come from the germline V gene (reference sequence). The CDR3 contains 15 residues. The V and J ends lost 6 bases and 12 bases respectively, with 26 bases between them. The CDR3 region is CASRISLGTSGSNTF. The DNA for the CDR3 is TGTGCCAGTAGAATTAGTTTGGGAACCTCCGGATCCAACACCTTC.

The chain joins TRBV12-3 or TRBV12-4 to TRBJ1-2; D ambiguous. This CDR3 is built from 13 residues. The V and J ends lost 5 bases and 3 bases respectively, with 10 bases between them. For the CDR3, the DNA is TGTGCCAGCAGTCTGACACCCGACTATGGCTACACCTTC. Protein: CASSLTPDYGYTF.